The rows below give T cell receptor beta chains drawn from one sample of a study of blood T cells in healthy people across ages. Using its own MiXCR run on the 5' RACE reads, TCRdb lists one record per CDR3 protein. This sample yields about 1 million distinct CDR3 sequences, of which under 30% are seen a single time; 0.75% belongs to the top ten. The same data also went into a second study, on T cells of mothers and their children.

Sequencing used blood. Receptors were obtained from a girl aged 2 to 9 in good health. Both conserved end residues are part of each CDR3. The order of the fields is J gene, V gene, D gene, clone size, CDR3 DNA, CDR3 protein. The D gene is left open where the match is weak. Expanded clones are given a class, and other clones once, few, many or no size at all.

TRBJ2-7,TRBV7-9,TRBD2,many,TGTGCCAGCAGCCCCATTATGGGGAGGGACGTCTACGAGCAGTACTTC,CASSPIMGRDVYEQYF
TRBJ2-7,TRBV28,TRBD1,NA,TGTGCCAGCAGTTTCATCGCCGGGACAGGGGAGGACGAGCAGTACTTC,CASSFIAGTGEDEQYF
TRBJ2-5,TRBV20-1,NA,NA,TGCAGTGCTAGAGCCTATCGGGCTAGCGAAGGGGTGAAGACCCAGTACTTC,CSARAYRASEGVKTQYF
TRBJ2-5,TRBV4-1,NA,NA,TGCGCCAGCAGCCAAGAAGGTTGGGGTGGCTCAGAGACCCAGTACTTC,CASSQEGWGGSETQYF
TRBJ2-5,TRBV25-1,NA,many,TGTGCCAGCAGTGACCCCTTAGTGGGAATGAAGGAGACCCAGTACTTC,CASSDPLVGMKETQYF
TRBJ2-7,TRBV5-1,NA,few,TGCGCCAGCAGCTTGGGAGCGGTAGGGTCAGGGCTCCTATCCTACGAGCAGTACTTC,CASSLGAVGSGLLSYEQYF
TRBJ2-5,TRBV9,NA,few,TGTGCCAGCAGCGTCTTATCCGGGCCCGGAGAGACCCAGTACTTC,CASSVLSGPGETQYF
TRBJ1-1,TRBV9,NA,NA,TGTGCCAGCAGCGCAGGCCCTCGGACTGAAGCTTTCTTT,CASSAGPRTEAFF
TRBJ2-1,TRBV19,TRBD1,NA,TGTGCCAGTAGTTTCCGGGACAGGGGTGGCAATGAGCAGTTCTTC,CASSFRDRGGNEQFF
TRBJ2-1,TRBV3-1,TRBD2,NA,TGTGCCAGCAGCCAAGTTGATCTAGCGGAGAAGCAGTTCTTC,CASSQVDLAEKQFF
TRBJ2-5,TRBV7-8,TRBD2,few,TGTGCCAGCAGCTTACCGGGACTAGCGGGACAAGAGACCCAGTACTTC,CASSLPGLAGQETQYF
TRBJ1-5,TRBV12-3/TRBV12-4,NA,NA,TGTGCCAGCAGTGCCGGGGACGAGGGTCAGCCCCAGCATTTT,CASSAGDEGQPQHF
TRBJ1-2,TRBV29-1,TRBD1,NA,TGCAGCGTTTGGGGGTCAGGGGGCGAGAGTGACTATGGCTACACCTTC,CSVWGSGGESDYGYTF
TRBJ1-2,TRBV28,TRBD1,NA,TGTGCCAGCAGTTTCGGGACAGGGGGCAATTATGGCTACACCTTC,CASSFGTGGNYGYTF
TRBJ2-5,TRBV29-1,NA,NA,TGCAGCGTTGATATCGGCGCCACGGGTGGGCAGTCCTTC,CSVDIGATGGQSF
TRBJ2-2,TRBV28,NA,once,TGTGCCAGCCTCGCCTTCGAGGGGTCAACCGGGGAGCTGTTTTTT,CASLAFEGSTGELFF
TRBJ1-4,TRBV29-1,NA,NA,TGCAGCGTCAGGGAATACAATGAAAAACTGTTTTTT,CSVREYNEKLFF
TRBJ1-2,TRBV11-2,NA,few,TGTGCCAGCAGATCGTATCGGGAGCGCTATGGCTACACCTTC,CASRSYRERYGYTF
TRBJ2-3,TRBV5-1,NA,few,TGCGCCAGCAGCCCGTTTGGTGAGCCTCCCTACACAGATACGCGGTATTTT,CASSPFGEPPYTDTRYF
TRBJ2-6,TRBV29-1,NA,many,TGCAGCGCCCAGTCTGGGGCCAACGTCCTGACTTTC,CSAQSGANVLTF
TRBJ2-4,TRBV12-3/TRBV12-4,NA,NA,TGTGCCAGCAGTTTAGGGCAGTCTTCGGTCAACATTCAGTACTTC,CASSLGQSSVNIQYF
TRBJ2-5,TRBV9,NA,NA,TGTGCCAGCAGCGTAGCATCGGAGGGGACCCAGTACTTC,CASSVASEGTQYF
TRBJ2-7,TRBV7-9,NA,few,TGTGCCAGCAGCTTAGTAGCCCCCGGGGTCGAGCAGTACTTC,CASSLVAPGVEQYF